The clone carrying this T cell receptor beta chain was counted a single time. This entry is derived from a study of shared clonotypes between healthy human individuals. Only in-frame clones appear in the TCRdb table, and some are missing; sequencing was by immunoSEQ multiplex PCR. The sample has around 1.6 million clones, under 99% seen once. The TCR sequence derives from a man aged 25 to 45 in good health. Material: naive CD4+ T cells sorted from blood. Stated subset: CD45RA+ positively selected.

CDR3 DNA sequence: TGTGCCAGCAGCTTAGAGGGACTTCCTTCCGAGCAGTACTTC. It codes for CASSLEGLPSEQYF. The chain is built from TRBV7-8 and TRBJ2-7; D is perhaps TRBD2 (6 bases). CDR1 is SGHVS, CDR2 FQNEAQ, per germline. Trimming removed 1 base from V and 6 bases from J, with 13 bases in between. CDR3 length: 14 amino acids.